One sample yielded the 20 T cell receptor beta chains listed below, sequenced in a study of blood T cell repertoires in COVID-19. Measured with immunoSEQ multiplex PCR; TCRdb has only the in-frame clones, and not every one. The table records fewer than 250,000 clones, about 86% of them present only once. The sequenced material came from PBMCs or T cells enriched from blood (not recorded which). These receptors were taken from a woman in her thirties or forties with acute COVID-19.

The count of this clone is one. The J gene is TRBJ2-7, the V gene TRBV6-5, with 9 bases aligning to TRBD1. This CDR3 is built from 14 residues. Germline-derived CDR1 and CDR2 are MNHEY and SVGAGI. Losses at the gene ends were 7 bases for V and 3 bases for J; bases not matched to a gene: 7. The CDR3 loop is CASTYRGQIYEQYF. The CDR3 nucleotides read TGTGCCAGCACCTACAGGGGGCAGATCTACGAGCAGTACTTC.

The gene calls are TRBV27 and TRBJ2-2, with a possible D match to TRBD2 (5 bases). The CDR3 is made up of 14 amino acids. The germline V gene encodes CDR1 MNHEY and CDR2 SMNVEV (reference sequence). The germline V and J ends were trimmed by 7 bases and 2 bases, with 11 bases remaining between them. In nucleotides, the CDR3 is TGTGCCAGCACTGGACTTACCAACACCGGGGAGCTGTTTTTT. As protein: CASTGLTNTGELFF.

This sequence joins TRBV28 and TRBJ2-5; 11 positions match TRBD2. Germline V lookup: CDR1 MDHEN, CDR2 SYDVKM. J lost 5 bases, V lost 5 bases, and 7 bases had no gene match. The CDR3 contains 15 residues. CDR3 in DNA: TGTGCCAGCAGTCCTAGCGGGAGGAGGGTTGAGACCCAGTACTTC. It yields the protein CASSPSGRRVETQYF.

The chain is built from TRBV25-1 and TRBJ1-6; D remains unclear. The CDR3 runs 12 residues. Trimming pared 2 bases from V and 7 bases from J, leaving 3 bases between. Germline V gives CDR1 MGHDK, CDR2 SYGVNS. The CDR3 loop reads CASSEENSPLHF. The DNA for the CDR3 is TGTGCCAGCAGTGAAGAGAATTCACCCCTCCACTTT.

The rearrangement uses TRBV27 and TRBJ1-2; D ambiguous. The CDR3 contains 13 residues. Trimming pared 3 bases from V and 2 bases from J, leaving 7 bases between. The germline V gene encodes CDR1 MNHEY and CDR2 SMNVEV (reference sequence). CDR3 sequence reads: CASSFRGNYGYTF. The CDR3 DNA follows: TGTGCCAGCAGTTTTAGAGGGAACTATGGCTACACCTTC.

The gene calls are TRBV28 and TRBJ1-6; 9 bases are a match to TRBD1. The junction had 7 bases not matched to a gene; V was cut back by 6 bases and J by 7 bases. The length of the CDR3 is 15 residues. Germline V gives CDR1 MDHEN, CDR2 SYDVKM. The chain's CDR3 is CASRGVGTGNSPLHF. CDR3 nucleotide sequence: TGTGCCAGCAGGGGGGTAGGGACAGGGAATTCACCCCTCCACTTT.

The chain employs TRBV5-1 and TRBJ2-7; 8 bases map to TRBD2. The V gene end was trimmed by 0 bases and the J gene end by 1 base; junction bases not matched to a gene: 15. This CDR3 spans 19 amino acids. The germline gives CDR1 SGHRS, CDR2 YFSETQ. The CDR3 DNA reads TGCGCCAGCAGCTTGGGACAGTATGGGACTAGGACCGTTTCCTACGAGCAGTACTTC. Translation: CASSLGQYGTRTVSYEQYF.

This clone was observed a single time. V usage is TRBV7-9 and J usage is TRBJ1-5, with D unclear. V lost 7 bases to trimming and J lost 0 bases, with 10 bases between them. The CDR3 spans 14 residues. CDR1 is SEHNR and CDR2 is FQNEAQ in the germline V gene (reference sequence). Here the CDR3 reads CASTDTNSNQPQHF. Written as DNA, the CDR3 is TGTGCCAGCACCGACACGAATAGCAATCAGCCCCAGCATTTT.

The chain combines TRBV11-2 with TRBJ2-5; TRBD2 matches 12 bases. J gave up 0 bases and V 1 base, and 9 bases lay outside the gene matches. CDR1 and CDR2 (germline): SGHAT, FQNNGV. CDR3 length: 19 residues. Here the CDR3 DNA reads TGTGCCAGCAGCTTAGGAACTCTAGCGGGGGGGGCACACCAAGAGACCCAGTACTTC. Translated, it gives CASSLGTLAGGAHQETQYF.

The V and J genes are TRBV29-1 and TRBJ1-1; D unclear. Trimming took off 4 bases at V and 3 bases at J, with 15 bases between the two ends. Germline values: CDR1 SQVTM, CDR2 ANQGSEA. This CDR3 region has 14 residues. Here the CDR3 DNA reads TGCAGCGTTGTTCATGATGGGAGGGACACTGAAGCTTTCTTT. It is translated as CSVVHDGRDTEAFF.

The chain links TRBV24-1 to TRBJ1-5, with 8 bases that match TRBD1. The germline V gene has CDR1 KGHDR and CDR2 SFDVKD. V dropped 3 bases and J dropped 5; count of bases not matched to a gene: 8. The CDR3 runs 16 residues. In nucleotides, the CDR3 is TGTGCCACCAGTGATGCTGATCAGGGGGCCCATCAGCCCCAGCATTTT. Its translation is CATSDADQGAHQPQHF.

This clone was observed at least ten times. The V call is TRBV19, the J call TRBJ2-2; 7 nucleotides agree with TRBD2. V dropped 5 bases and J dropped 5; count of bases not matched to a gene: 5. This CDR3 has 14 residues. CDR1 LNHDA and CDR2 SQIVND come from the germline V gene (reference sequence). The CDR3, as DNA: TGTGCCAGTAGTTACCGGGGAGGGACCGGGGAGCTGTTTTTT. Amino acid sequence: CASSYRGGTGELFF.

This clone was counted a few times. The genes are TRBV7-9 and TRBJ1-1, with D unresolved. The CDR3 totals 13 residues. Per the germline V gene, CDR1 is SEHNR and CDR2 is FQNEAQ (reference sequence). Trimming shortened V by 2 bases and J by 3 bases, and 7 bases separated the two germline ends. The CDR3 region has the DNA TGTGCCAGCAGCTTACTCGAGGACACTGAAGCTTTCTTT. Its protein product is CASSLLEDTEAFF.

V gene TRBV6-2 or TRBV6-3 combines with J gene TRBJ1-1, with a possible D match to TRBD1 (6 bases). V was clipped by 2 bases and J by 1 base, with 11 bases between them. CDR1 is MNHEY and CDR2 is SVGEGT in the germline V gene. The CDR3 consists of 15 residues. CDR3 bases: TGTGCCAGCAGTTACGAGCACAGGGAGAACACTGAAGCTTTCTTT. This codes for CASSYEHRENTEAFF.

The rearrangement joins TRBV11-2 to TRBJ2-4; possibly TRBD1 for D (5 bases). Germline-derived CDR1 and CDR2 are SGHAT and FQNNGV. Trimming took off 4 bases at V and 10 bases at J, with 14 bases between the two ends. This CDR3 contains 13 residues. CDR3: CASSSGATPIQYF. The CDR3 DNA sequence: TGTGCCAGCAGCTCTGGGGCGACGCCTATTCAGTACTTC.

The chain recombines TRBV7-6 with TRBJ2-7; D gene ambiguous. V lost 3 bases to trimming and J lost 3 bases, with 12 bases between them. Germline values: CDR1 SGHVS, CDR2 FNYEAQ. The CDR3 totals 14 residues. The CDR3 spells CASSFEEIGYEQYF. The DNA for the CDR3 is TGTGCCAGCAGCTTTGAAGAAATCGGCTACGAGCAGTACTTC.

V usage is TRBV19 and J usage is TRBJ2-2; 15 nucleotides line up with TRBD2. Germline CDR1 and CDR2: LNHDA and SQIVND (reference sequence). V shed 7 bases and J 3 bases; nucleotides not matched to a gene: 9. CDR3 length: 18 residues. The CDR3 sequence is CASTLGLAGGRDTGELFF. The CDR3 DNA reads as TGTGCCAGTACCCTCGGACTAGCGGGAGGGCGGGACACCGGGGAGCTGTTTTTT.

The V and J genes are TRBV30 and TRBJ2-5; a possible D gene is TRBD2 (5 bases). Trimming pared 2 bases from V and 5 bases from J, leaving 9 bases between. There are 12 residues in the CDR3. Per the germline V gene, CDR1 is GTSNPN and CDR2 is SVGIG (reference sequence). The CDR3 nucleotides are TGTGCCTGGAGTCCCCAGCGGGAGACCCAGTACTTC. Residues: CAWSPQRETQYF.

The V and J genes are TRBV28 and TRBJ2-7, with 7 bases identical to TRBD2. Unmatched junction bases numbered 7, after V lost 3 bases and J lost 2 bases. The CDR3 sequence is 15 residues long. CDR1 is MDHEN, CDR2 SYDVKM, per germline. The CDR3 region is CASSLSGIPPYEQYF. The CDR3 DNA is TGTGCCAGCAGTTTGAGCGGGATTCCTCCCTACGAGCAGTACTTC.

The chain combines TRBV6-5 with TRBJ2-7; 12 nucleotides agree with TRBD2. CDR1 is MNHEY and CDR2 is SVGAGI in the germline V gene. The CDR3 has 14 residues. The ends lost 5 bases at V and 2 bases at J; junction bases unmatched: 1. CDR3 sequence: CASSLAGGTYEQYF. DNA of the CDR3: TGTGCCAGCAGTCTAGCGGGAGGGACCTACGAGCAGTACTTC.